The 10 T cell receptor beta chains below all came from one sample that was sequenced in a study of cytomegalovirus exposure and HLA in healthy donors. TCRdb's table, derived via immunoSEQ multiplex PCR, lists solely in-frame clones and lacks some. The table includes some 50,000 clones, about 92% detected once. Source material: PBMCs. These receptors originate from a woman between 18 and 29 years old in good health and CMV-seronegative.

The chain is built from TRBV7-8 and TRBJ1-1; tentative D call: TRBD1 (6 bases). CDR1 and CDR2 (germline): SGHVS, FQNEAQ. The V and J ends lost 1 base and 8 bases respectively, with 14 bases between them. This CDR3 region has 14 residues. This CDR3 is CASSLGGSGVEAFF. The CDR3 nucleotides are TGTGCCAGCAGCTTAGGGGGATCAGGGGTGGAAGCTTTCTTT.

This clone was seen a single time. The J gene is TRBJ2-3, the V gene TRBV5-4; possible D gene TRBD1, 6 bases. V was trimmed by 0 bases and J by 4 bases, leaving 18 bases between them. Germline V gene lookup returns CDR1 SGHNT and CDR2 YYREEE (reference sequence). This CDR3 region has 17 residues. For the CDR3, the DNA is TGTGCCAGCAGCTTGGATCCGAGGGGGTGGATTTCAGATACGCAGTATTTT. Amino acids: CASSLDPRGWISDTQYF.

The chain combines TRBV9 with TRBJ2-7; no clear D. In germline, CDR1 is SGDLS, CDR2 YYNGEE. V was shortened by 0 bases and J by 0 bases, with 7 bases between the two germline ends. The CDR3 spans 14 residues. The CDR3 region is CASSVDHSSYEQYF. CDR3 coding DNA: TGTGCCAGCAGCGTAGATCACAGCTCCTACGAGCAGTACTTC. The variable domain in full, with the rest retrieved from reference TRBV9 and TRBJ2-7, is DSGVTQTPKHLITATGQRVTLRCSPRSGDLSVYWYQQSLDQGLQFLIQYYNGEERAKGNILERFSAQQFPDLHSELNLSSLELGDSALYFCASSVDHSSYEQYFGPGTRLTVT.

The V gene is TRBV7-9, the J gene TRBJ1-2; 10 bases align to TRBD1. The V gene's germline CDR1 is SEHNR and CDR2 FQNEAQ (reference sequence). V was pared by 5 bases and J by 3 bases, with 9 bases of the junction left unmatched. This CDR3 is built from 16 residues. CDR3 loop: CASSLKTGGVDYGYTF. CDR3 DNA: TGTGCCAGCAGCCTGAAGACAGGGGGCGTTGACTATGGCTACACCTTC. The complete variable domain, with remaining parts taken from reference TRBV7-9 and TRBJ1-2, reads DTGVSQNPRHKITKRGQNVTFRCDPISEHNRLYWYRQTLGQGPEFLTYFQNEAQLEKSRLLSDRFSAERPKGSFSTLEIQRTEQGDSAMYLCASSLKTGGVDYGYTFGSGTRLTVV.

This chain joins TRBV7-8 and TRBJ2-3, with D perhaps matching TRBD2 (5 bases). There are 14 residues in the CDR3. The V gene's germline CDR1 is SGHVS and CDR2 FQNEAQ. Trimming took 8 bases from V and 1 from J, leaving 13 bases between them. The chain's CDR3 is CASLHGKRTDTQYF. The CDR3 bases are TGTGCCAGCCTCCACGGGAAGCGCACAGATACGCAGTATTTT.

The J gene is TRBJ2-3, the V gene TRBV5-4, with D uncertain. Germline lookup yields CDR1 SGHNT and CDR2 YYREEE (reference sequence). This CDR3 contains 14 residues. V lost 2 bases, J lost 6 bases, and 13 bases lay in between. CDR3 protein: CASSFQLFPDTQYF. Written as DNA, the CDR3 is TGTGCCAGCAGCTTCCAGTTGTTCCCCGATACGCAGTATTTT.

The chain employs TRBV4-2 and TRBJ2-5; 9 positions match TRBD2. CDR1 and CDR2 from the germline V gene are LGHNA and YNFKEQ. The CDR3 is made up of 15 amino acids. The V segment lost 4 bases and the J segment 3 bases; nucleotides outside the gene matches: 6. CDR3 nucleotide sequence: TGTGCCAGCAGCCCTAGAAGCGGGGGGAAAGAGACCCAGTACTTC. Protein product: CASSPRSGGKETQYF.

V and J are TRBV11-3 and TRBJ1-1, with TRBD1 identical over 8 bases. The length of the CDR3 is 15 residues. The V gene end was trimmed by 5 bases and the J gene end by 5 bases; junction bases not matched to a gene: 10. CDR1 is SGHNT and CDR2 is YENEEA in the germline V gene. This chain's CDR3 is CASSKNRGARTEAFF. The CDR3 nucleotides are TGTGCCAGCAGCAAAAACAGGGGGGCAAGGACTGAAGCTTTCTTT. Full variable domain (outside the CDR3, taken from reference TRBV11-3 and TRBJ1-1): EAGVVQSPRYKIIEKKQPVAFWCNPISGHNTLYWYLQNLGQGPELLIRYENEEAVDDSQLPKDRFSAERLKGVDSTLKIQPAELGDSAVYLCASSKNRGARTEAFFGQGTRLTVV.

V is TRBV7-7 and J is TRBJ2-1; no clear D. The CDR3 runs 14 residues. Germline V lookup: CDR1 SSHAT, CDR2 FNYEAQ (reference sequence). V lost 1 base and J lost 7, with 11 bases in between. The DNA for the CDR3 is TGTGCCAGCAGCTTAGATTTCGGTCGGAATGAGCAGTTCTTC. It is translated as CASSLDFGRNEQFF.

V gene TRBV11-3 combines with J gene TRBJ1-3; TRBD1 is a possible D gene (5 bases). There are 16 residues in the CDR3. V lost 4 bases, J lost 0 bases, and 13 bases lay in between. The germline CDR1 and CDR2 sequences are SGHNT and YENEEA. The CDR3 sequence is CASSSLTASSGNTIYF. Written as DNA, the CDR3 is TGTGCCAGCAGCTCCCTGACAGCAAGCTCTGGAAACACCATATATTTT. Full variable domain (remainder filled in from reference TRBV11-3 and TRBJ1-3): EAGVVQSPRYKIIEKKQPVAFWCNPISGHNTLYWYLQNLGQGPELLIRYENEEAVDDSQLPKDRFSAERLKGVDSTLKIQPAELGDSAVYLCASSSLTASSGNTIYFGEGSWLTVV.